The next 27 T cell receptor beta chains were all read from a single sample in a study of identical twins. TCRdb redid the calling of the 5' RACE reads with MiXCR, one entry per CDR3 protein. Here the sample spans some 590,000 distinct CDR3 sequences, 9.5% to 10% being singletons. The sample was also reused in another study, on yellow fever vaccine responses in identical twins.

The sample consisted of PBMCs. These TCRs come from a woman younger than 35 in good health.

This clonotype was seen repeatedly, ten times or more. The chain employs TRBV7-9 and TRBJ2-1; D is perhaps TRBD2 (6 bases). The germline gives CDR1 SEHNR, CDR2 FQNEAQ (reference sequence). This CDR3 comprises 13 residues. V lost 3 bases and J lost 3, with 6 bases in between. CDR3 nucleotide sequence: TGTGCCAGCAGCTTCGGGGGCTACAATGAGCAGTTCTTC. Protein: CASSFGGYNEQFF.

The chain links TRBV5-6 to TRBJ2-5; D remains ambiguous. Germline V gene data show CDR1 as SGHDT and CDR2 as YYEEEE. CDR3 length equals 16 residues. V lost 0 bases and J lost 2, with 14 bases in between. CDR3 protein: CASSLDSGAKQETQYF. The CDR3 bases are TGTGCCAGCAGCTTGGACAGTGGCGCCAAACAAGAGACCCAGTACTTC.

This clonotype was seen a handful of times. The rearrangement links TRBV12-3 or TRBV12-4 to TRBJ2-7; 7 bases agree with TRBD2. V gave up 7 bases and J gave up 6 bases; unmatched junction bases: 9. CDR3 length: 13 residues. In nucleotides, the CDR3 is TGTGCCAGCACCATCAGACTAGCCGGCGAGCAGTACTTC. The encoded protein is CASTIRLAGEQYF.

The chain joins TRBV6-5 to TRBJ2-7; 9 bases line up with TRBD1. In germline, CDR1 is MNHEY, CDR2 SVGAGI. Trimming cost V 2 bases and J 2 bases; bases outside gene matches: 4. The CDR3 has 15 amino acids. The DNA for the CDR3 is TGTGCCAGCAGTTACCGGGGACAGGGTACCTACGAGCAGTACTTC. It translates to CASSYRGQGTYEQYF.

This clonotype came up many times. The chain joins TRBV6-5 to TRBJ2-5; D unclear. Trimming removed 2 bases from V and 2 bases from J, with 6 bases in between. CDR1 is MNHEY and CDR2 is SVGAGI in the germline V gene. The CDR3 has 13 amino acids. The CDR3 nucleotides are TGTGCCAGCAGTTACGGGTATCAAGAGACCCAGTACTTC. This gives the protein CASSYGYQETQYF.

The chain joins TRBV20-1 to TRBJ2-2; 8 bases agree with TRBD2. From germline, CDR1 is DFQATT and CDR2 SNEGSKA (reference sequence). J gave up 0 bases and V 3 bases, and 6 bases lay outside the gene matches. This CDR3 has 16 amino acids. The CDR3 loop reads CSASPPGLANTGELFF. The CDR3 bases are TGCAGTGCTAGTCCACCGGGACTAGCGAACACCGGGGAGCTGTTTTTT.

There are many counts of this clonotype. The chain joins TRBV5-1 to TRBJ2-1, with 9 nucleotides matching TRBD1. The V segment lost 0 bases and the J segment 2 bases; nucleotides outside the gene matches: 0. The CDR3 extends over 15 amino acids. Germline assignment: CDR1 SGHRS and CDR2 YFSETQ. The CDR3 sequence: CASSLGDRAYNEQFF. In DNA, the CDR3 is TGCGCCAGCAGCTTGGGGGACAGGGCCTACAATGAGCAGTTCTTC.

J is TRBJ2-3 and V is TRBV7-8; a possible D gene is TRBD1 (5 bases). Germline loops: CDR1 SGHVS, CDR2 FQNEAQ. The V end was cut by 4 bases, the J end by 14 bases, with 13 bases between. This CDR3 region has 11 residues. The CDR3 spells CASSSGQSSYF. The CDR3, as DNA: TGTGCCAGCAGCTCTGGACAAAGCTCGTATTTT.

The rearrangement uses TRBV10-1 and TRBJ2-6; perhaps D is TRBD1 or TRBD2 (6 bases each). There are 15 residues in the CDR3. CDR1 and CDR2 from the germline V gene are WNHNN and SYGVQD (reference sequence). Trimming left V 6 bases short and J 4 bases short, with 13 bases between. The CDR3 spells CASSEGGLGANVLTF. Written as DNA, the CDR3 is TGCGCCAGCAGCGAAGGGGGGCTCGGGGCCAACGTCCTGACTTTC.

This clonotype has a count of ten or more. CDR3 sequence reads: CASSLGGQAYEQYF. The CDR3 DNA reads TGTGCCAGCAGTTTAGGGGGACAGGCCTACGAGCAGTACTTC. The chain combines TRBV27 with TRBJ2-7; the match to TRBD1 covers 8 bases. V gave up 2 bases and J gave up 2 bases; unmatched junction bases: 2. Germline CDR1 reads MNHEY; CDR2 reads SMNVEV (reference sequence). CDR3 size: 14 residues.

The V gene is TRBV2, the J gene TRBJ2-3; no firm D call. This CDR3 region has 12 residues. V lost 7 bases to trimming and J lost 4 bases, with 9 bases between them. Germline V gene sequence: CDR1 SNHLY, CDR2 FYNNEI. CDR3: CASKIEADTQYF. In nucleotides, the CDR3 is TGTGCCAGCAAAATCGAGGCAGATACGCAGTATTTT.

The rearrangement uses TRBV27 and TRBJ2-7, with a weak D call TRBD2 (5 bases). V was shortened by 4 bases and J by 3 bases, with 13 bases between the two germline ends. CDR1 and CDR2 (germline): MNHEY, SMNVEV (reference sequence). This CDR3 region has 14 residues. The CDR3 DNA follows: TGTGCCAGCAGTTCCCTCTTGGGAGACTACGAGCAGTACTTC. This encodes CASSSLLGDYEQYF.

This clonotype has a count of ten or more. V is TRBV28 and J is TRBJ2-7; a weak D match, TRBD2 (5 bases). Germline V gene sequence: CDR1 MDHEN, CDR2 SYDVKM. Deletions cut 3 bases from V and 3 bases from J, with 18 bases between. The CDR3 is 16 residues long. CDR3 sequence reads: CASSLVASLALYEQYF. Here the CDR3 DNA reads TGTGCCAGCAGTTTGGTAGCAAGCCTAGCACTCTACGAGCAGTACTTC.

This clonotype was seen ten or more times. The chain links TRBV12-3 or TRBV12-4 to TRBJ2-3; 11 bases line up with TRBD2. The CDR3 sequence is 16 residues long. V shed 6 bases and J 8 bases; nucleotides not matched to a gene: 13. The CDR3 reads CASSPGTSGYTSTQYF. In nucleotides, the CDR3 is TGTGCCAGCAGCCCCGGGACTAGCGGATATACTTCTACGCAGTATTTT.

The rearrangement links TRBV7-9 to TRBJ1-1, with D perhaps matching TRBD1 (5 bases). The CDR3 runs 15 residues. Germline CDR1 SEHNR, CDR2 FQNEAQ (reference sequence). V lost 1 base to trimming and J lost 1 base, with 10 bases between them. The chain's CDR3 is CASSLGSGWNTEAFF. The CDR3 region has the DNA TGTGCCAGCAGCTTAGGGTCAGGGTGGAACACTGAAGCTTTCTTT.

The rearrangement links TRBV10-3 to TRBJ2-7, with a tentative D call TRBD1 (7 bases). CDR3 size: 17 residues. The germline CDR1 and CDR2 sequences are ENHRY and SYGVKD. V lost 0 bases and J lost 0, with 15 bases in between. CDR3 DNA sequence: TGTGCCATCAGTGAGTCGATTGACAGGGAGGACTCCTACGAGCAGTACTTC. Its translation: CAISESIDREDSYEQYF.

In this sample, this clonotype turned up many times. The chain uses TRBV12-3 or TRBV12-4 and TRBJ2-7; the D gene is possibly TRBD1 (5 bases). The CDR3 contains 12 residues. V was shortened by 6 bases and J by 4 bases, with 10 bases between the two germline ends. In nucleotides, the CDR3 is TGTGCCAGCAGCCGACCAGGGTACGAGCAGTACTTC. Its protein is CASSRPGYEQYF.

This clonotype was recorded many times. This chain joins TRBV4-1 and TRBJ2-1; 7 nucleotides line up with TRBD1. The CDR3 covers 16 residues. CDR1 is MGHRA and CDR2 is YSYEKL in the germline V gene. V lost 4 bases to trimming and J lost 4 bases; unmatched junction nucleotides: 10. The CDR3 reads CASSPDLDRLYNEQFF. The CDR3 DNA reads as TGCGCCAGCAGCCCTGATCTGGACAGGCTTTACAATGAGCAGTTCTTC.

This clonotype was seen only a few times. This sequence joins TRBV19 and TRBJ2-1; no reliable D call. Germline lookup yields CDR1 LNHDA and CDR2 SQIVND (reference sequence). The length of the CDR3 is 16 residues. The V and J ends lost 1 base and 9 bases respectively, with 19 bases between them. The DNA of the CDR3 is TGTGCCAGTAGTATAGGGGTAGACTTACGTCTGGGTGAGCAGTTCTTC. It codes for CASSIGVDLRLGEQFF.

This clonotype has just a few counts. The chain combines TRBV6-5 with TRBJ2-5, with D possibly being TRBD1 or TRBD2 (5 bases each). The CDR3 sequence is 16 residues long. The V end was cut by 0 bases, the J end by 7 bases, with 18 bases between. Germline CDR1 is MNHEY and CDR2 is SVGAGI. The CDR3 reads CASSYSAGKGRGTQYF. The CDR3 bases are TGTGCCAGCAGTTACTCGGCAGGGAAGGGACGCGGGACCCAGTACTTC.

There are a few counts of this clonotype. J is TRBJ2-7 and V is TRBV5-5; 9 bases are a match to TRBD2. The V segment lost 0 bases and the J segment 3 bases; nucleotides outside the gene matches: 4. The CDR3 loop spans 15 amino acids. Germline CDR1 SGHKS, CDR2 YYEKEE (reference sequence). The CDR3 region is CASSLEGLAYYEQYF. The CDR3 DNA reads TGTGCCAGCAGCTTGGAGGGACTAGCCTACTACGAGCAGTACTTC. Full variable domain (missing parts from reference TRBV5-5 and TRBJ2-7): DAGVTQSPTHLIKTRGQQVTLRCSPISGHKSVSWYQQVLGQGPQFIFQYYEKEERGRGNFPDRFSARQFPNYSSELNVNALLLGDSALYLCASSLEGLAYYEQYFGPGTRLTVT.

The CDR3 loop reads CSAYGGSYNEQFF. The CDR3 DNA reads as TGCAGTGCTTACGGGGGCTCCTACAATGAGCAGTTCTTC. The chain links TRBV20-1 to TRBJ2-1, with D tentatively TRBD2 (6 bases). Per germline, CDR1 DFQATT and CDR2 SNEGSKA (reference sequence). This CDR3 comprises 13 residues. V was clipped by 5 bases and J by 0 bases, with 8 bases between them.

In its sample, this clonotype was seen a few times. J is TRBJ2-1 and V is TRBV20-1, with 11 bases matching TRBD2. CDR1 and CDR2 (germline): DFQATT, SNEGSKA (reference sequence). The CDR3 length is 16 residues. V was clipped by 6 bases and J by 2 bases; unmatched bases: 9. The CDR3 loop reads CSAEDSGRAAYNEQFF. In nucleotides, the CDR3 is TGCAGTGCCGAAGATAGCGGGAGGGCGGCCTACAATGAGCAGTTCTTC.

This clonotype was seen repeatedly, ten times or more. The chain joins TRBV5-6 to TRBJ2-1; D is ambiguous. V lost 3 bases, J lost 10 bases, and 8 bases lay in between. The length of the CDR3 is 11 residues. In germline, CDR1 is SGHDT, CDR2 YYEEEE. The chain's CDR3 is CASSSAWEQFF. CDR3 coding DNA: TGTGCCAGCAGCTCGGCCTGGGAGCAGTTCTTC.

The chain employs TRBV12-3 or TRBV12-4 and TRBJ1-1; 8 bases line up with TRBD1. V was clipped by 1 base and J by 4 bases; unmatched bases: 8. This CDR3 has 16 amino acids. As DNA, the CDR3 is TGTGCCAGCAGTTTAGACCCCTTACAGGGGGGCACTGAAGCTTTCTTT. It translates to CASSLDPLQGGTEAFF.

Ten or more counts support this clonotype. The chain joins TRBV6-1 to TRBJ1-2; 7 bases map to TRBD1. In germline, CDR1 is MNHNS, CDR2 SASEGT. CDR3 length equals 16 residues. Trimming at V came to 1 base and at J to 5 bases, leaving 10 bases not matched to a gene. Written as DNA, the CDR3 is TGTGCCAGCAGTGAAGACAGGGGAATGGGATCATATGGCTACACCTTC. It translates to CASSEDRGMGSYGYTF.

This rearrangement joins TRBV4-1 to TRBJ1-5, with unresolved D. CDR1 and CDR2 (germline): MGHRA, YSYEKL. The V gene lost 1 base and the J gene lost 5 bases, with 9 bases spanning the gap. The CDR3 consists of 14 residues. The CDR3 sequence is CASSQGGYDQPQHF. The CDR3, as DNA: TGCGCCAGCAGCCAAGGAGGGTACGATCAGCCCCAGCATTTT.